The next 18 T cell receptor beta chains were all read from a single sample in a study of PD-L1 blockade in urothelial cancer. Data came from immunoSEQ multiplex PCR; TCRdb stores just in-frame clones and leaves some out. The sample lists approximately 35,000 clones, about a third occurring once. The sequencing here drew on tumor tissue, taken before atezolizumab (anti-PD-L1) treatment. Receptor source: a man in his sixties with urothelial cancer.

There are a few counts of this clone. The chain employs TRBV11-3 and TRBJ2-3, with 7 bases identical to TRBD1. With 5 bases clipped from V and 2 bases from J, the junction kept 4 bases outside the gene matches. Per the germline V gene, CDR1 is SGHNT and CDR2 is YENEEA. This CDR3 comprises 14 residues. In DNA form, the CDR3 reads TGTGCCAGCAGCCGACAGGGTATCACAGATACGCAGTATTTT. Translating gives CASSRQGITDTQYF. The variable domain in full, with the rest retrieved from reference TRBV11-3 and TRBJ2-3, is EAGVVQSPRYKIIEKKQPVAFWCNPISGHNTLYWYLQNLGQGPELLIRYENEEAVDDSQLPKDRFSAERLKGVDSTLKIQPAELGDSAVYLCASSRQGITDTQYFGPGTRLTVL.

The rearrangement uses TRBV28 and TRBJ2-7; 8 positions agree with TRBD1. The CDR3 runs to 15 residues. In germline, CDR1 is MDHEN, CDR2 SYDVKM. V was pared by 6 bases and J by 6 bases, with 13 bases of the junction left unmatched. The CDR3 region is CASRQPGQDAVEQYF. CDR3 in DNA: TGTGCCAGCAGACAGCCGGGACAGGACGCCGTCGAGCAGTACTTC.

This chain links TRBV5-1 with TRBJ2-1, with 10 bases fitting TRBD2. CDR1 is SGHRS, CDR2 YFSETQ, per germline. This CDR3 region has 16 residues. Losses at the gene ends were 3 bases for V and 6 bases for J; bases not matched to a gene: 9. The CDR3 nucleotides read TGCGCCAGCAGCTCAGGGACTAGCGAAGGTGGCAATGAGCAGTTCTTC. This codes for CASSSGTSEGGNEQFF.

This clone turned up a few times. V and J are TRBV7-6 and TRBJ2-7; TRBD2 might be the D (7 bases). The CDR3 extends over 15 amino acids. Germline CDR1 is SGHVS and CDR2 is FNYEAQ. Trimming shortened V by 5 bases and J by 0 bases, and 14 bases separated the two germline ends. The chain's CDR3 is CASSQGRVISYEQYF. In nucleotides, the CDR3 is TGTGCCAGCAGCCAGGGGAGGGTAATCTCCTACGAGCAGTACTTC.

This CDR3 reads CVTGLAGGHTGELFF. CDR3 DNA: TGTGTTACAGGGTTAGCGGGAGGGCACACCGGGGAGCTGTTTTTT. The chain links TRBV15 to TRBJ2-2; the match to TRBD2 covers 11 bases. This CDR3 is 15 amino acids long. Germline lookup yields CDR1 LNHNV and CDR2 YYDKDF (reference sequence).

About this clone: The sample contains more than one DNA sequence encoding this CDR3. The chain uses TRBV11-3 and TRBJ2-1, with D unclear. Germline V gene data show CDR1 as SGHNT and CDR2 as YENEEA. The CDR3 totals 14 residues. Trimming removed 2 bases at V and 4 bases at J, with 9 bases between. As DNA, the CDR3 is TGTGCCAGCAGCTTAACCTCGGGTTACAATGAGCAGTTCTTC. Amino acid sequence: CASSLTSGYNEQFF.

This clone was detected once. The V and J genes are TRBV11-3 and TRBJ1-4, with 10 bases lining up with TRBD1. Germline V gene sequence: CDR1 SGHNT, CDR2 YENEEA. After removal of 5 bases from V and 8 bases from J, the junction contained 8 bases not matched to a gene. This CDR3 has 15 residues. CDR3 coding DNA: TGTGCCAGCAGCACCGACAGGGGGCGAGTAGAAAAACTGTTTTTT. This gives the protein CASSTDRGRVEKLFF.

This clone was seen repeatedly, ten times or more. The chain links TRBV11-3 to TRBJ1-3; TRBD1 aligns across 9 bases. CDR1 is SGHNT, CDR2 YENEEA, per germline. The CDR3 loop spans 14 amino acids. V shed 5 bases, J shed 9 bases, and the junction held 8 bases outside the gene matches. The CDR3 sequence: CASSPGTGSSTIYF. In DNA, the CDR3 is TGTGCCAGCAGCCCAGGGACAGGGTCGTCCACCATATATTTT.

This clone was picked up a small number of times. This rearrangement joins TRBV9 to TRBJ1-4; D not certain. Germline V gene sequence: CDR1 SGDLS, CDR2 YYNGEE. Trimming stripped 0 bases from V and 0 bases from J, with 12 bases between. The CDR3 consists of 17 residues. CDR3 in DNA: TGTGCCAGCAGCGTAGGCCAGGTCGCTTCAACTAATGAAAAACTGTTTTTT. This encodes CASSVGQVASTNEKLFF.

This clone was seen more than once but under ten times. Here the CDR3 reads CASSITGERGYTF. In DNA, the CDR3 is TGTGCCAGTAGTATAACAGGGGAAAGAGGCTACACCTTC. The J gene is TRBJ1-2, the V gene TRBV19; 7 bases map to TRBD1. V lost 2 bases and J lost 8; bases outside the gene matches: 5. The CDR3 sequence is 13 residues long. The V gene's germline CDR1 is LNHDA and CDR2 SQIVND (reference sequence).

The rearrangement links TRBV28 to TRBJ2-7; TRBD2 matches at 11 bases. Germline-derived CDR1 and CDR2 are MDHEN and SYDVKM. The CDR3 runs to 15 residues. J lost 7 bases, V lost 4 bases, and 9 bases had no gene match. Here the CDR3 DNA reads TGTGCCAGCAGTTCGACACTAGCGGGAGTGCAGGAGCAGTACTTC. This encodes CASSSTLAGVQEQYF.

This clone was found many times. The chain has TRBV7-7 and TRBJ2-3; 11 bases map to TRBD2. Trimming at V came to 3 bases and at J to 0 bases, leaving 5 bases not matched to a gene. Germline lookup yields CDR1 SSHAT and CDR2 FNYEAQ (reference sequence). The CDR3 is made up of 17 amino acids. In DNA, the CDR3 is TGTGCCAGCAGCTTGGGACTAGCGGAGCCAAGCACAGATACGCAGTATTTT. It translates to CASSLGLAEPSTDTQYF.

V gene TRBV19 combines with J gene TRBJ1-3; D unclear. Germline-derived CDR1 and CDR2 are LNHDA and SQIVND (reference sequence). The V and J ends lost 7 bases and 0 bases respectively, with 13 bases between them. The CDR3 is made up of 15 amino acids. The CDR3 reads CASTPRPNSGNTIYF. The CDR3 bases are TGTGCCAGTACCCCTCGACCGAACTCTGGAAACACCATATATTTT.

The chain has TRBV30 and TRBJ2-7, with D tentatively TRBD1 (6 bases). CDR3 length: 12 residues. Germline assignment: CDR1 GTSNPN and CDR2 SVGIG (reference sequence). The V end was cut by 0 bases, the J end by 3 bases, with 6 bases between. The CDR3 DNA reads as TGTGCCTGGAGTGTACAGGGCTACGAGCAGTACTTC. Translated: CAWSVQGYEQYF.

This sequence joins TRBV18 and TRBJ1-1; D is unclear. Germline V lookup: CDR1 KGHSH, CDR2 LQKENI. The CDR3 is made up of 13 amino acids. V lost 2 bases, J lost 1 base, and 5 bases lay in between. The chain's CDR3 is CASSPMANTEAFF. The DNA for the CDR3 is TGTGCCAGCTCACCAATGGCGAACACTGAAGCTTTCTTT.

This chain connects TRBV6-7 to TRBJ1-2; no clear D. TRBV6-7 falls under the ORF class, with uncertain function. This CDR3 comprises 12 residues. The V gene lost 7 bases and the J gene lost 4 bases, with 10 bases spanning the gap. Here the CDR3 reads CASKAVPYGYTF. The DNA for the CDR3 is TGTGCCAGCAAGGCCGTACCCTATGGCTACACCTTC.

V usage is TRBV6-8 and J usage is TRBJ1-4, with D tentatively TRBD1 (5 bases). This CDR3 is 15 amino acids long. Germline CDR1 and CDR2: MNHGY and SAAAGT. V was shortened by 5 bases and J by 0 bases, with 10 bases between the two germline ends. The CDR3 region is CASSRGGATNEKLFF. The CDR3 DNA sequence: TGTGCCAGCAGTCGAGGAGGGGCAACTAATGAAAAACTGTTTTTT.

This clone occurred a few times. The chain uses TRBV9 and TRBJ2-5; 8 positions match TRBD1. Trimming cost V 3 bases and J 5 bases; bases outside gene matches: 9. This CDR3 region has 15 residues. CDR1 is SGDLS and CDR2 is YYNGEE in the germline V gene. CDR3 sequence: CASSGGQGAGETQYF. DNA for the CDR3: TGTGCCAGCAGCGGTGGACAGGGCGCAGGGGAGACCCAGTACTTC.